This T cell receptor (beta chain) derives from a study of T cell repertoires in cytomegalovirus infection. Study-wide background: Based on public TCR beta signatures, there were indications of CMV infection and of a matching HLA type.

Trimming shortened V by 3 bases and J by 8 bases, and 11 bases separated the two germline ends. Germline CDR1 and CDR2: SNHLY and FYNNEI. This CDR3 is 14 amino acids long. For this clonotype: Its antigen is not known.

TCRdb fed the reads into MiXCR, producing one record per CDR3 protein. The sample shows more than 650,000 distinct CDR3 sequences, roughly 35% of them seen only once. Findings of the study overall: Carriers of CMV plus the relevant HLA were identified by cumulative public TCR beta family frequency. It was HLA-C-restricted CMV-specific TCR beta clonotypes that dominated the response ex vivo.

Sequenced sample: PBMCs. The source is a human donor in good health (CMV status not recorded). Some clones in this sample may be carry-over from other donors' samples. This chain links TRBV2 with TRBJ1-6; D is perhaps TRBD1 (5 bases). The CDR3 sequence is CASSDGGNHSPLHF. The CDR3, as DNA: TGTGCCAGCAGTGATGGGGGGAATCATTCACCCCTCCACTTT.